This TCR beta chain comes out of a study of T cells expressing NK-cell markers. This CDR3 region has 16 residues. The germline V gene has CDR1 MNHEY and CDR2 SVGAGI. TCRdb processed the 5' RACE reads again and assigns one entry to each CDR3 protein, with no DNA. The table lists approximately 380,000 distinct CDR3 sequences. Sequenced sample: blood T cells: a sorted CD56 or NKG2C T cell subset, CD4+ or CD8+ T cells, or bulk PBMC T cells (not recorded which). The receptor comes from a man aged 18 to 70 in good health. The chain is built from TRBV6-5 and TRBJ1-1. Here the CDR3 reads CASDFRLGSRNTEAFF.